A single sample is the source of the 6 T cell receptor beta chains below, sequenced in a study of Graves' ophthalmopathy and Graves' hyperthyroidism. TCR beta CDR3 regions were amplified from RNA transcripts. Amplification began with first-round RT-PCR using HTBI primers, then second-round multiplex PCR was performed. TCRdb re-derived calls from the multiplex PCR reads in MiXCR, one entry per CDR3 protein. Of 900,000 to 1,200,000 distinct CDR3 sequences detected, approximately 35% appear once; the ten largest clones hold roughly 10%. The sample taken for sequencing was peripheral blood or thyroid tissue (not recorded which). The receptors shown here come from an adult man with Graves' hyperthyroidism.

As DNA, the CDR3 is TGCAGCGTAAAAACCCGACAGGGTGCCCACGAGCAGTACTTC. It specifies CSVKTRQGAHEQYF. The chain links TRBV29-1 to TRBJ2-5; 7 nucleotides line up with TRBD1. The DNA matches TRBJ2-7 better at its end, which makes the J call doubtful. Germline CDR1 is SQVTM and CDR2 is ANQGSEA. The CDR3 totals 14 residues.

The chain uses TRBV2 and TRBJ2-7; D is unresolved. The V end lost 4 bases, the J end lost 6 bases, and 13 bases lay between the germline ends. Germline V gene data show CDR1 as SNHLY and CDR2 as FYNNEI. This CDR3 has 13 residues. The CDR3 loop reads CASSVGQSVEQYF. The CDR3 coding sequence is TGTGCCAGCAGTGTTGGGCAGTCTGTCGAGCAGTACTTC.

This clonotype was counted a few times. This chain connects TRBV10-2 to TRBJ2-7; tentatively, D is TRBD2 (6 bases). CDR1 is WSHSY and CDR2 is SAAADI in the germline V gene. The CDR3 spans 16 residues. V was trimmed by 6 bases and J by 6 bases, leaving 24 bases between them. In DNA form, the CDR3 reads TGCGCCAGCAGGGGGGGATGGACGGGCATCCTAGGCGAGCAGTACTTC. Its protein product is CASRGGWTGILGEQYF.

A note on this clonotype: It may be a read error: a sequence one base away is much more abundant. The chain uses TRBV10-3 and TRBJ1-1, with D tentatively TRBD1 (6 bases). CDR3 length: 14 residues. Germline V gene data show CDR1 as ENHRY and CDR2 as SYGVKD. V lost 11 bases and J 1 base, leaving 17 bases between the germline ends. CDR3 in DNA: TGTGCCGGCACTCAGGGGAGCGCGAACACTGAAGCTTTCTTT. It yields the protein CAGTQGSANTEAFF.

This clonotype was counted at least ten times. The CDR3 DNA reads TGTGCCAGCAGCCCGACAGGGATCGGCTACACCTTC. This gives the protein CASSPTGIGYTF. The chain uses TRBV11-2 and TRBJ1-2; 7 bases are shared with TRBD1. Per germline, CDR1 SGHAT and CDR2 FQNNGV. V was pared by 5 bases and J by 8 bases, with 5 bases of the junction left unmatched. This CDR3 comprises 12 residues.

This clonotype was found a few times. The V and J genes are TRBV10-2 and TRBJ2-2; 8 bases agree with TRBD2. CDR3 length: 16 residues. Trimming removed 11 bases from V and 4 bases from J; junction bases left unmatched: 15. Germline V gene sequence: CDR1 WSHSY, CDR2 SAAADI. CDR3 loop: CAGPTPAGGITGELFF. The DNA of the CDR3 is TGCGCCGGACCCACCCCGGCGGGAGGAATCACCGGGGAGCTGTTTTTT.